This TCR beta chain originates from a study of graft-versus-host responses after intestinal transplantation. Looking at the study overall: Recipients uniformly received anti-thymocyte globulin induction, followed by tacrolimus and steroids for approximately 3 years.

Germline CDR1 and CDR2: MDHEN and SYDVKM. V was cut by 8 bases and J by 4 bases, with 15 bases left in between. This CDR3 has 14 amino acids. General study findings and limits: Peak levels of circulating GvH clones tracked with early post-transplant HvG declines. Patients who carried graft-donor T cell macrochimerism also had high graft-versus-host to host-versus-graft clonal ratios in their allografts.

As to this clone: Antigen unknown.

Data came from immunoSEQ multiplex PCR; TCRdb stores just in-frame clones and leaves some out. This table has 86,000 or so clones, around 90% appearing once. Sequenced material: unstimulated CD8+ T cells sorted from spleen or lymph node cells, taken before intestinal transplant. The chain links TRBV28 to TRBJ2-1; tentative D call: TRBD1 (5 bases). The sequence came from a human donor who received an intestinal transplant. The CDR3 DNA reads as TGTGCCAGCGGGGCCCGAGCCCCTTACAATGAGCAGTTCTTC. It translates to CASGARAPYNEQFF.